This T cell receptor beta chain was sequenced for a study of T-cell memory formation after mild COVID-19. Trimming took 1 base from V and 5 from J, leaving 5 bases between them. The CDR3 extends over 12 amino acids. Germline CDR1 SEHNR, CDR2 FQNEAQ (reference sequence). MiXCR was run by TCRdb on the 5' RACE reads, yielding one entry per CDR3 protein. The repertoire includes 450,000 to 650,000 distinct CDR3 sequences, about a sixth of them detected once, and 12% sits in the top ten. The sequence derives from an adult woman who had mild COVID-19 (a few samples of this study predate the infection). Cell type and time point are not known. The rearrangement joins TRBV7-9 to TRBJ1-1; D unclear. The source material was PBMCs or a T cell subset sorted from them (not recorded which). Here the CDR3 DNA reads TGTGCCAGCAGCTTAGGCACGACTGAAGCTTTCTTT. Residues: CASSLGTTEAFF.